A selection of T cell receptor beta chains follows, all from one sample in a study of T cells in Graves' hyperthyroidism and ophthalmopathy. Via MiXCR, TCRdb re-called the multiplex PCR reads, giving one row per CDR3 protein. The sample consists of 500,000 to 800,000 distinct CDR3 sequences, 40% to 55% of them appearing once. The sequencing sample was made of peripheral blood or thyroid tissue (not recorded which). Receptors originate from an adult man with Graves' disease, either hyperthyroidism or ophthalmopathy (not recorded which). Both conserved end residues are trimmed from each CDR3.

v_gene,j_gene,CDR3aa
TRBV12-3/TRBV12-4,TRBJ2-1,ASSPGGLMNNEQF
TRBV2,TRBJ2-5,ASSEAPGARETQY
TRBV29-1,TRBJ1-1,SSSYQGTNTEAF
TRBV14,TRBJ2-7,ASSQEGCEQY
TRBV2,TRBJ1-6,ASCRDGGNSPLH
TRBV5-1,TRBJ1-2,ASSLEDSANYGYT
TRBV6-5,TRBJ2-7,ASTPPGGTYEQY
TRBV12-3/TRBV12-4,TRBJ1-2,ASSQLHDGYT
TRBV20-1,TRBJ1-2,SASGVRKGEGYT
TRBV14,TRBJ2-5,ASSQDRLRQETQY
TRBV2,TRBJ1-2,ASRGSTYGYT
TRBV7-2,TRBJ1-4,ASSQIGAEKLF
TRBV13,TRBJ1-4,ASSAQTATNEKLF
TRBV10-3,TRBJ2-5,AISQPAGGSLKTQY
TRBV10-3,TRBJ1-2,AISGSGTGDGYT
TRBV29-1,TRBJ1-5,SVETGTGQPQH
TRBV29-1,TRBJ1-2,SVVDRVNYGYT